The rows below give T cell receptor beta chains drawn from one sample of a study of blood T cell repertoires in COVID-19. Method: immunoSEQ multiplex PCR; TCRdb's copy keeps in-frame clones and lacks some. The sample has around 100,000 clones; around 87% are singletons. The specimen was peripheral blood. The receptors stem from a woman of 80 years or more with acute or convalescent COVID-19. CDR3s include the opening cysteine and the closing phenylalanine or tryptophan. Fields, in order: D gene, V gene, J gene, CDR3 DNA, CDR3 protein. D genes are given only for firm matches.

d_call: TRBD2; v_call: TRBV4-1; j_call: TRBJ2-7; cdr3_nt: TGCGCCAGCAGCCAAGATCTGACTAGCGGGCTTTCGGGGGAGCAGTACTTC; cdr3_aa: CASSQDLTSGLSGEQYF
d_call: -; v_call: TRBV7-2; j_call: TRBJ1-6; cdr3_nt: TGTGCCAGCGGGCGGGGAGGGGGTTCACCCCTCCACTTT; cdr3_aa: CASGRGGGSPLHF
d_call: TRBD2; v_call: TRBV5-1; j_call: TRBJ2-3; cdr3_nt: TGCGCCAGCAGCTTGGGACTAGCGGGGGGACCCTACACAGATACGCAGTATTTT; cdr3_aa: CASSLGLAGGPYTDTQYF
d_call: -; v_call: TRBV28; j_call: TRBJ2-1; cdr3_nt: TGTGCCAGCCAATCATTTAGCTACAATGAGCAGTTCTTC; cdr3_aa: CASQSFSYNEQFF
d_call: -; v_call: TRBV9; j_call: TRBJ1-1; cdr3_nt: TGTGCCAGCAGCCGGGTCGGGAACACTGAAGCTTTCTTT; cdr3_aa: CASSRVGNTEAFF
d_call: TRBD1; v_call: TRBV5-1; j_call: TRBJ2-3; cdr3_nt: TGCGCCAGCAGCTTGGGACAGGGTGATATCGATACGCAGTATTTT; cdr3_aa: CASSLGQGDIDTQYF
d_call: -; v_call: TRBV24-1; j_call: TRBJ2-3; cdr3_nt: TGTGCCACCAGTGATTCGGGATACACAGATACGCAGTATTTT; cdr3_aa: CATSDSGYTDTQYF
d_call: -; v_call: TRBV6-6; j_call: TRBJ1-3; cdr3_nt: TGTGCCAGCAGTTACCATGACACCATATATTTT; cdr3_aa: CASSYHDTIYF
d_call: -; v_call: TRBV10-3; j_call: TRBJ2-3; cdr3_nt: TGTGCCATCAGTGAGTCGAGACAGAACACAGATACGCAGTATTTT; cdr3_aa: CAISESRQNTDTQYF
d_call: -; v_call: TRBV19; j_call: TRBJ2-6; cdr3_nt: TGTGCCAGTAGTAGGGAGTTACGTGGGGCCAACGTCCTGACTTTC; cdr3_aa: CASSRELRGANVLTF
d_call: -; v_call: TRBV12-5; j_call: TRBJ1-2; cdr3_nt: TGTGCTAGTGGTTTTCGGGGTGGCAACTATGGCTACACCTTC; cdr3_aa: CASGFRGGNYGYTF
d_call: -; v_call: TRBV12-3/TRBV12-4; j_call: TRBJ1-5; cdr3_nt: TGTGCCAGCAGTTTCGCGCGAGGTCAGCCCCAGCATTTT; cdr3_aa: CASSFARGQPQHF
d_call: -; v_call: TRBV6-2/TRBV6-3; j_call: TRBJ1-6; cdr3_nt: TGTGCCAGCAGCATTTTTGGGAGCTCCTATAATTCACCCCTCCACTTT; cdr3_aa: CASSIFGSSYNSPLHF